The rows below give T cell receptor beta chains drawn from one sample of a study of cytomegalovirus exposure and HLA in healthy donors. TCRdb's copy holds only in-frame clones and misses some; the assay was immunoSEQ multiplex PCR. Among 150,000 to 200,000 clones listed, roughly 83% were seen once. Sequencing input: PBMCs. These receptors were collected from a boy younger than 10 in good health and CMV-seronegative. CDR3s include the opening cysteine and the closing phenylalanine or tryptophan. A D gene is named only where the DNA matches it firmly. Only some rows state a clone size, as once, few, many or a class for expanded clones.

NA,NA,TRBV10-2,TRBJ2-3,CASRRLPTDTQYF,TGCGCCAGCAGGAGACTACCCACAGATACGCAGTATTTT
once,NA,TRBV29-1,TRBJ1-3,CSVEGASGNTIYF,TGCAGCGTTGAAGGGGCTTCTGGAAACACCATATATTTT
NA,TRBD2,TRBV2,TRBJ2-1,CASSELAGAINEQFF,TGTGCCAGCAGTGAGTTAGCGGGAGCCATCAATGAGCAGTTCTTC
few,NA,TRBV21-1,TRBJ1-1,CASRDRAEAFF,TGTGCCAGCCGGGACAGGGCTGAAGCTTTCTTT
NA,NA,TRBV7-8,TRBJ2-7,CASSLAWGATPKREQYF,TGTGCCAGCAGCTTAGCGTGGGGAGCAACCCCTAAGAGGGAGCAGTACTTC
NA,TRBD1,TRBV28,TRBJ1-5,CASIPAGQRNQPQHF,TGTGCCAGCATCCCTGCGGGACAGCGCAATCAGCCCCAGCATTTT
NA,NA,TRBV4-1,TRBJ2-7,CASSQQQGLAYEQYF,TGCGCCAGCAGCCAACAGCAGGGACTTGCCTACGAGCAGTACTTC
NA,TRBD1,TRBV19,TRBJ2-7,CASSIKTGGYKDEQYF,TGTGCCAGTAGTATAAAGACAGGGGGATATAAGGACGAGCAGTACTTC
NA,NA,TRBV6-1,TRBJ1-1,CASSEWGPKNTEAFF,TGTGCCAGCAGTGAATGGGGGCCGAAGAACACTGAAGCTTTCTTT
NA,NA,TRBV29-1,TRBJ1-5,CSVEEPGFNQPQHF,TGCAGCGTTGAAGAACCAGGGTTCAATCAGCCCCAGCATTTT
NA,TRBD2,TRBV2,TRBJ2-7,CASRPTSADYEQYF,TGTGCCAGCAGACCTACTAGCGCCGACTACGAGCAGTACTTC
NA,TRBD2,TRBV5-1,TRBJ2-1,CASSPGLAGVSEQFF,TGCGCCAGCTCTCCAGGACTAGCGGGAGTGAGTGAGCAGTTCTTC
NA,TRBD1,TRBV10-3,TRBJ1-2,CAISVPETGVDNYVYTF,TGTGCCATCAGTGTCCCAGAGACAGGGGTAGATAACTATGTCTACACCTTC
NA,NA,TRBV5-1,TRBJ2-3,CASSQLSDTQYF,TGCGCCAGCAGCCAACTTTCAGATACGCAGTATTTT
NA,TRBD1,TRBV29-1,TRBJ1-1,CSVARTGNPEAFF,TGCAGCGTGGCACGGACAGGGAACCCTGAAGCTTTCTTT
NA,NA,TRBV14,TRBJ2-1,CASSQTSYYNEQFF,TGTGCCAGCAGCCAAACTAGCTACTACAATGAGCAGTTCTTC
NA,NA,TRBV19,TRBJ1-3,CASHRGYSGNTIYF,TGTGCCAGCCATAGGGGTTACTCTGGAAACACCATATATTTT
few,NA,TRBV4-1,TRBJ2-7,CASSPKGEAYEQYF,TGCGCCAGCAGCCCGAAGGGGGAAGCCTACGAGCAGTACTTC
NA,TRBD2,TRBV2,TRBJ2-1,CASMEGLAGYNEQFF,TGTGCCAGCATGGAGGGACTAGCGGGCTACAATGAGCAGTTCTTC
NA,NA,TRBV19,TRBJ1-4,CASSMQLNEKLFF,TGTGCCAGTAGTATGCAGTTAAATGAAAAACTGTTTTTT
NA,TRBD1,TRBV6-5,TRBJ2-7,CASSPGTVPYEQYF,TGTGCCAGCAGTCCCGGGACAGTACCCTACGAGCAGTACTTC
NA,NA,TRBV9,TRBJ2-7,CASSVEGGPYEQYF,TGTGCCAGCAGCGTAGAGGGGGGGCCCTACGAGCAGTACTTC